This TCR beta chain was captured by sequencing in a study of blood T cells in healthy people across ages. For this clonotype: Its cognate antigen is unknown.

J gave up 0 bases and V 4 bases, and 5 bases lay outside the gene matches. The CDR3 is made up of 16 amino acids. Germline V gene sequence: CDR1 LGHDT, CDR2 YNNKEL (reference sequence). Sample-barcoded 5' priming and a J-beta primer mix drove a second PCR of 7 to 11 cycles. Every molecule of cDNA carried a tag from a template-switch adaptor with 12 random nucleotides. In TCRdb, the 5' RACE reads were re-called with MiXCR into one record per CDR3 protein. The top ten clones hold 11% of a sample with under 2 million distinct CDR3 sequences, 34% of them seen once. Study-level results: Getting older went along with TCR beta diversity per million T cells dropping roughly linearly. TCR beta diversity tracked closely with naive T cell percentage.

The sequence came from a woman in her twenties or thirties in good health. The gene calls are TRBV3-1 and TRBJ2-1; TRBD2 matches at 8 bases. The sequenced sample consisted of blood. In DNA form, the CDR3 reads TGTGCCAGCAGCCCAGGACTAGCCCTCTCCTACAATGAGCAGTTCTTC. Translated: CASSPGLALSYNEQFF.